The 7 T cell receptor beta chains listed next were all sequenced from one sample in a study of blood T cell repertoires in COVID-19. Profiling relied on immunoSEQ multiplex PCR, and the TCRdb table lists in-frame clones only, not all of them. The sample records about 210,000 clones, approximately 86% being singletons. Sequenced material: peripheral blood. These receptors were collected from a man aged 40-49 years with acute or convalescent COVID-19.

The count of this clone is one. The sample carries other DNA sequences with the same CDR3. This chain connects TRBV5-6 to TRBJ1-1; D gene uncertain. The germline V gene has CDR1 SGHDT and CDR2 YYEEEE. V lost 0 bases and J lost 1, with 7 bases in between. This CDR3 is 14 amino acids long. As DNA, the CDR3 is TGTGCCAGCAGCTTGGCTCCGGGGAACACTGAAGCTTTCTTT. It translates to CASSLAPGNTEAFF.

The chain joins TRBV18 to TRBJ1-5; no definite D call. Looked up from germline, CDR1 is KGHSH and CDR2 is LQKENI. The ends were cut back, 6 bases at V and 5 bases at J, with 11 bases in the middle. CDR3 length equals 13 residues. DNA for the CDR3: TGTGCCAGCTCTCCGGGGATGGATCAGCCCCAGCATTTT. The encoded protein is CASSPGMDQPQHF.

The chain uses TRBV5-1 and TRBJ1-2; 9 nucleotides agree with TRBD1. The CDR3 covers 12 residues. The V gene end was trimmed by 4 bases and the J gene end by 8 bases; junction bases not matched to a gene: 3. Germline V gives CDR1 SGHRS, CDR2 YFSETQ. CDR3 residues: CASSPGQGGYTF. The CDR3 DNA follows: TGCGCCAGCAGCCCGGGACAGGGAGGCTACACCTTC.

The chain carries TRBV4-3 and TRBJ1-4, with TRBD1 identical over 7 bases. With 4 bases clipped from V and 0 bases from J, the junction kept 5 bases outside the gene matches. Per germline, CDR1 LGHNA and CDR2 YSLEER. The CDR3 runs to 16 residues. CDR3 amino acids: CASSPWTGATNEKLFF. DNA of the CDR3: TGCGCCAGCAGCCCCTGGACAGGCGCAACTAATGAAAAACTGTTTTTT.

This clone was recorded once. V is TRBV7-9 and J is TRBJ1-2, with 9 bases identical to TRBD1. Germline values: CDR1 SEHNR, CDR2 FQNEAQ (reference sequence). CDR3 length: 14 amino acids. With 5 bases clipped from V and 3 bases from J, the junction kept 4 bases outside the gene matches. The CDR3 loop is CASSLGQGHYGYTF. CDR3 nucleotides: TGTGCCAGCAGCCTTGGACAGGGGCACTATGGCTACACCTTC.

The chain carries TRBV30 and TRBJ1-5; 7 bases are a match to TRBD1. CDR3 length: 13 amino acids. Looked up from germline, CDR1 is GTSNPN and CDR2 is SVGIG (reference sequence). Unmatched junction bases numbered 6, after V lost 2 bases and J lost 8 bases. This CDR3 is CAWSTGDWEPQHF. CDR3 sequence (DNA): TGTGCCTGGAGTACAGGGGACTGGGAGCCCCAGCATTTT.

This clone was observed a single time. This chain connects TRBV7-3 to TRBJ2-1; D is possibly TRBD1 (7 bases). The CDR3 has 15 amino acids. The V end was cut by 5 bases, the J end by 2 bases, with 13 bases between. Looked up from germline, CDR1 is SGHTA and CDR2 is FQGTGA. This chain's CDR3 is CASSRGTETYNEQFF. The DNA for the CDR3 is TGTGCCAGCAGCCGCGGGACAGAAACCTACAATGAGCAGTTCTTC.